One and the same sample provided the 13 T cell receptor beta chains below, sequenced in a study of T cell repertoires in cytomegalovirus infection. A single record per CDR3 protein comes from TCRdb applying MiXCR to the reads. The profile shows about a million distinct CDR3 sequences, roughly 30% of them singletons. These receptors lack a known antigen. The specimen was cultured CD8+ T cells from PBMCs, collected from culture after CMV antigen stimulation. The origin of the receptors is a human donor in good health (CMV status not recorded). Some clones in this sample may be carry-over from other donors' samples.

V is TRBV19 and J is TRBJ2-3; D possibly corresponds to TRBD2 (6 bases). The V and J ends lost 3 bases and 2 bases respectively, with 18 bases between them. This CDR3 comprises 17 residues. The V gene's germline CDR1 is LNHDA and CDR2 SQIVND (reference sequence). The CDR3: CASSISLARGNTDTQYF. CDR3 DNA: TGTGCCAGTAGTATCTCCCTGGCGCGGGGAAACACAGATACGCAGTATTTT.

The gene calls are TRBV6-6 and TRBJ2-5; 9 bases fit TRBD2. The CDR3 is made up of 14 amino acids. Germline lookup yields CDR1 MNHNY and CDR2 SVGAGI (reference sequence). V shed 7 bases, J shed 4 bases, and the junction held 7 bases outside the gene matches. The CDR3 reads CASKRTSDPETQYF. In nucleotides, the CDR3 is TGTGCCAGCAAAAGGACTAGCGACCCAGAGACCCAGTACTTC.

This clonotype showed up just once. This chain connects TRBV9 to TRBJ2-3; possibly TRBD1 or TRBD2 for D (5 bases each). The CDR3 is 16 residues long. The ends were cut back, 4 bases at V and 4 bases at J, with 19 bases in the middle. In germline, CDR1 is SGDLS, CDR2 YYNGEE. As DNA, the CDR3 is TGTGCCAGCAGCCCCCGCAGGGCGCCGCGGGCAGATACGCAGTATTTT. Protein sequence: CASSPRRAPRADTQYF. Drawing the rest from reference TRBV9 and TRBJ2-3, the complete variable domain is DSGVTQTPKHLITATGQRVTLRCSPRSGDLSVYWYQQSLDQGLQFLIQYYNGEERAKGNILERFSAQQFPDLHSELNLSSLELGDSALYFCASSPRRAPRADTQYFGPGTRLTVL.

This clonotype was seen a handful of times. This rearrangement joins TRBV13 to TRBJ1-4, with 9 bases fitting TRBD1. The CDR3 is 14 amino acids. V trimming: 5 bases; J trimming: 10 bases; junction bases outside the gene matches: 8. CDR1 and CDR2 from the germline V gene are PRHDT and FYEKMQ (reference sequence). CDR3 bases: TGTGCCAGCAGCATTCGACAGGGGGATGGAAAACTGTTTTTT. Translating it yields CASSIRQGDGKLFF.

The chain carries TRBV2 and TRBJ2-1; D is uncertain. Germline V CDR1 and CDR2: SNHLY, FYNNEI. This CDR3 has 15 residues. Trimming cost V 7 bases and J 6 bases, with 19 bases left between them. The CDR3 DNA reads TGTGCCAGCATCCCCCCGGGTTCTTCGGGCAATGAGCAGTTCTTC. This translates into CASIPPGSSGNEQFF.

This clonotype was seen a handful of times. The chain carries TRBV24-1 and TRBJ1-5; tentative D call: TRBD1 (6 bases). The CDR3 has 15 residues. Germline values: CDR1 KGHDR, CDR2 SFDVKD. Between the trimmed V and J ends, which lost 4 bases and 2 bases, there was a span of 11 bases. The CDR3 loop is CATSDPAGGNQPQHF. Here the CDR3 DNA reads TGTGCCACCAGTGACCCAGCAGGGGGCAATCAGCCCCAGCATTTT.

This clonotype was detected only a few times. The chain joins TRBV11-2 to TRBJ2-7; 9 bases are a match to TRBD2. Trimming took 6 bases from V and 4 from J; bases not matched to a gene: 7. The V gene's germline CDR1 is SGHAT and CDR2 FQNNGV. CDR3 length equals 14 residues. In DNA form, the CDR3 reads TGTGCCAGCAGTCAGCGGGGGGAACTGTACGAGCAGTACGTC. Translated, it gives CASSQRGELYEQYV.

The chain carries TRBV5-5 and TRBJ2-7; either TRBD1 or TRBD2 may fit D (6 bases each). CDR1 and CDR2 from the germline V gene are SGHKS and YYEKEE (reference sequence). V gave up 0 bases and J gave up 4 bases, with 14 bases separating them. This CDR3 is 15 amino acids long. CDR3 amino acids: CASSLEGGARYEQYV. The CDR3 nucleotides read TGTGCCAGCAGCTTGGAGGGGGGCGCCCGGTACGAGCAGTACGTC.

This clonotype came up a few times. This chain joins TRBV7-9 and TRBJ1-1; TRBD1 matches at 9 bases. J was trimmed by 5 bases and V by 4 bases; bases with no gene match: 8. From germline, CDR1 is SEHNR and CDR2 FQNEAQ (reference sequence). The CDR3 covers 15 residues. The CDR3: CASSSRTGDGTEAFF. Written as DNA, the CDR3 is TGTGCCAGCAGCTCCAGGACAGGGGATGGTACTGAAGCTTTCTTT. Full variable domain (remainder filled in from reference TRBV7-9 and TRBJ1-1): DTGVSQNPRHKITKRGQNVTFRCDPISEHNRLYWYRQTLGQGPEFLTYFQNEAQLEKSRLLSDRFSAERPKGSFSTLEIQRTEQGDSAMYLCASSSRTGDGTEAFFGQGTRLTVV.

This clonotype has only a few counts. The chain couples TRBV27 to TRBJ2-1, with D tentatively TRBD1 or TRBD2 (5 bases each). V shed 1 base and J shed 1 base, with 8 bases lying between them. The germline V gene has CDR1 MNHEY and CDR2 SMNVEV (reference sequence). The CDR3 has 15 amino acids. The CDR3 loop reads CASSLWDPSYNEQFF. Written as DNA, the CDR3 is TGTGCCAGCAGTTTATGGGACCCTTCCTACAATGAGCAGTTCTTC.

V and J are TRBV4-1 and TRBJ2-1, with D tentatively TRBD2 (6 bases). Deletions cut 0 bases from V and 5 bases from J, with 14 bases between. Germline assignment: CDR1 MGHRA and CDR2 YSYEKL. The length of the CDR3 is 16 residues. The DNA of the CDR3 is TGCGCCAGCAGCCAAGATGCAGGGACTGTGGACAATGAGCAGTTCTTC. This encodes CASSQDAGTVDNEQFF.

This clonotype was seen ten or more times. This chain uses TRBV10-3 with TRBJ2-2, with D possibly being TRBD1 or TRBD2 (5 bases each). V was pared by 7 bases and J by 2 bases, with 11 bases between. The CDR3 covers 14 residues. Germline V CDR1 and CDR2: ENHRY, SYGVKD. Here the CDR3 reads CAIKPGPNTGELFF. The CDR3 nucleotides are TGTGCCATCAAACCGGGACCCAACACCGGGGAGCTGTTTTTT.

This clonotype was seen repeatedly, ten times or more. CDR3 DNA: TGTGCCAGCAGCTTATGGGATTACAATGAGCAGTTCTTC. Amino acid sequence: CASSLWDYNEQFF. The genes are TRBV7-6 and TRBJ2-1; no definite D call. Germline V gene data show CDR1 as SGHVS and CDR2 as FNYEAQ. Trimming took 2 bases from V and 4 from J, leaving 6 bases between them. CDR3 length equals 13 residues.